This entry lists 31 T cell receptor beta chains sequenced from one sample in a study of early T cells in non-severe SARS-CoV-2 infection. TCRdb re-analysed the 5' RACE reads in MiXCR, keeping a single row per CDR3 protein. This table holds over 25,000 distinct CDR3 sequences, approximately 5.2% found once. The sample comprised whole blood. Receptors originate from an adult who was a healthcare worker with PCR-confirmed SARS-CoV-2 infection or an uninfected control (not recorded which).

There are many counts of this clonotype. The chain's CDR3 is CASGALSGANVLTF. In DNA form, the CDR3 reads TGTGCCAGCGGGGCCCTCTCTGGGGCCAACGTCCTGACTTTC. The chain has TRBV13 and TRBJ2-6, with a possible D match to TRBD1 (5 bases). The germline V and J ends were trimmed by 8 bases and 0 bases, with 8 bases remaining between them. From germline, CDR1 is PRHDT and CDR2 FYEKMQ (reference sequence). CDR3 length: 14 residues.

The chain carries TRBV11-2 and TRBJ1-1; D is unresolved. V lost 5 bases and J lost 1, with 5 bases in between. The CDR3 totals 12 residues. From germline, CDR1 is SGHAT and CDR2 FQNNGV. The CDR3 DNA reads TGTGCCAGCAGCAATTGGAACACTGAAGCTTTCTTT. This translates into CASSNWNTEAFF. The whole variable domain, remainder taken from reference TRBV11-2 and TRBJ1-1, is EAGVAQSPRYKIIEKRQSVAFWCNPISGHATLYWYQQILGQGPKLLIQFQNNGVVDDSQLPKDRFSAERLKGVDSTLKIQPAKLEDSAVYLCASSNWNTEAFFGQGTRLTVV.

This clonotype was detected many times. This chain joins TRBV2 and TRBJ1-3; no definite D call. The CDR3 sequence is 11 residues long. The V end was cut by 11 bases, the J end by 6 bases, with 11 bases between. The germline V gene encodes CDR1 SNHLY and CDR2 FYNNEI. CDR3 residues: CAGYQENTIYF. CDR3 sequence (DNA): TGTGCCGGATACCAGGAAAACACCATATATTTT.

This clonotype was seen ten or more times. This chain connects TRBV20-1 to TRBJ2-1; the match to TRBD2 covers 10 bases. The CDR3 extends over 16 amino acids. Per germline, CDR1 DFQATT and CDR2 SNEGSKA (reference sequence). After removal of 0 bases from V and 4 bases from J, the junction contained 6 bases not matched to a gene. The CDR3 DNA sequence: TGCAGTGCTAGAGACCCTAGCGGGGGCCTATACAATGAGCAGTTCTTC. It is translated as CSARDPSGGLYNEQFF.

This clonotype has at least ten counts. The chain is built from TRBV12-3 or TRBV12-4 and TRBJ1-1, with 10 bases aligning to TRBD1. The CDR3 is made up of 16 amino acids. V lost 6 bases to trimming and J lost 5 bases; unmatched junction nucleotides: 12. The CDR3 here is CASSSDRGRFWTEAFF. CDR3 DNA sequence: TGTGCCAGCAGCTCGGACAGGGGGAGATTCTGGACTGAAGCTTTCTTT.

This clonotype was observed at least ten times. The J gene is TRBJ2-1, the V gene TRBV11-2, with 9 positions matching TRBD2. Germline V CDR1 and CDR2: SGHAT, FQNNGV. V lost 4 bases to trimming and J lost 8 bases; unmatched junction nucleotides: 9. The CDR3 length is 15 residues. The CDR3 sequence is CASSSPAGGLDEQFF. CDR3 nucleotide sequence: TGTGCCAGCAGCTCCCCAGCGGGGGGTTTGGATGAGCAGTTCTTC.

This clonotype was seen more than once but under ten times. The chain carries TRBV7-2 and TRBJ2-2; TRBD1 agrees at 8 bases. Germline CDR1 and CDR2: SGHTA and FQGNSA. V shed 5 bases and J 4 bases; nucleotides not matched to a gene: 9. This CDR3 has 16 residues. The CDR3 reads CASSPSLGQVTGELFF. The CDR3 coding sequence is TGTGCCAGCAGCCCAAGCCTGGGACAGGTCACCGGGGAGCTGTTTTTT.

This clonotype came up many times. The gene calls are TRBV12-3 or TRBV12-4 and TRBJ1-5; D call uncertain. The length of the CDR3 is 13 residues. Trimming left V 6 bases short and J 4 bases short, with 10 bases between. The CDR3 DNA reads as TGTGCCAGCAGCATAGGACTTAATCAGCCCCAGCATTTT. Translated, it gives CASSIGLNQPQHF.

This clonotype came up many times. V usage is TRBV28 and J usage is TRBJ2-5, with 8 nucleotides matching TRBD1. The CDR3 is 14 amino acids. The junction had 4 bases not matched to a gene; V was cut back by 4 bases and J by 3 bases. In germline, CDR1 is MDHEN, CDR2 SYDVKM. This CDR3 is CASSYSDREETQYF. The CDR3 DNA follows: TGTGCCAGCAGTTATTCGGACAGGGAAGAGACCCAGTACTTC.

This clonotype was found many times. The chain combines TRBV15 with TRBJ1-4; 11 bases are a match to TRBD1. The CDR3 has 16 amino acids. The germline V gene has CDR1 LNHNV and CDR2 YYDKDF (reference sequence). The V segment lost 3 bases and the J segment 10 bases; nucleotides outside the gene matches: 10. This CDR3 is CATSSPETGQGGKLFF. The CDR3 DNA is TGTGCCACCAGCAGTCCCGAGACGGGACAGGGGGGAAAACTGTTTTTT.

This clonotype was found a few times. The CDR3 loop reads CASSPLGGHYGYTF. The CDR3 DNA is TGTGCCAGCAGTCCGCTGGGCGGCCACTATGGCTACACCTTC. The V and J genes are TRBV27 and TRBJ1-2; D is ambiguous. CDR3 size: 14 residues. Trimming stripped 5 bases from V and 3 bases from J, with 13 bases between. CDR1 MNHEY and CDR2 SMNVEV come from the germline V gene (reference sequence).

The chain employs TRBV5-4 and TRBJ2-7; tentative D call: TRBD2 (6 bases). The CDR3 is made up of 15 amino acids. Between the trimmed V and J ends, which lost 1 base and 6 bases, there was a span of 17 bases. The germline CDR1 and CDR2 sequences are SGHNT and YYREEE (reference sequence). The CDR3 DNA reads as TGTGCCAGCAGCTTGCCCGGGACTGACTCCCCCGAGCAGTACTTC. Residues: CASSLPGTDSPEQYF. Complete variable domain (other parts from reference TRBV5-4 and TRBJ2-7): ETGVTQSPTHLIKTRGQQVTLRCSSQSGHNTVSWYQQALGQGPQFIFQYYREEENGRGNFPPRFSGLQFPNYSSELNVNALELDDSALYLCASSLPGTDSPEQYFGPGTRLTVT.

This clonotype was counted ten times or more. V usage is TRBV29-1 and J usage is TRBJ1-2; D possibly corresponds to TRBD1 (5 bases). Trimming removed 6 bases from V and 9 bases from J, with 20 bases in between. This CDR3 spans 13 amino acids. CDR1 is SQVTM, CDR2 ANQGSEA, per germline. For the CDR3, the DNA is TGCAGCGTCGACTCTCTTGGGGCGGTACGCTACACCTTC. The encoded protein is CSVDSLGAVRYTF.

This clonotype was seen ten or more times. CDR3 sequence (DNA): TGTGCCAACAAAAGGACAGCGAACACTGAAGCTTTCTTT. It encodes CANKRTANTEAFF. V gene TRBV18 combines with J gene TRBJ1-1, with D perhaps TRBD1 (6 bases). Trimming stripped 10 bases from V and 1 base from J, with 13 bases between. The CDR3 length is 13 residues. The germline V gene has CDR1 KGHSH and CDR2 LQKENI. The complete variable domain, with remaining parts taken from reference TRBV18 and TRBJ1-1, reads NAGVMQNPRHLVRRRGQEARLRCSPMKGHSHVYWYRQLPEEGLKFMVYLQKENIIDESGMPKERFSAEFPKEGPSILRIQQVVRGDSAAYFCANKRTANTEAFFGQGTRLTVV.

This clonotype came up many times. The chain combines TRBV7-9 with TRBJ2-3; D is unresolved. Looked up from germline, CDR1 is SEHNR and CDR2 is FQNEAQ (reference sequence). The length of the CDR3 is 15 residues. Trimming removed 5 bases at V and 3 bases at J, with 15 bases between. Here the CDR3 reads CASSLKILQTDTQYF. The CDR3, as DNA: TGTGCCAGCAGCCTCAAAATCCTCCAGACAGATACGCAGTATTTT.

This chain links TRBV4-3 with TRBJ2-3; D unresolved. The CDR3 runs to 14 residues. CDR1 and CDR2 (germline): LGHNA, YSLEER. V was trimmed by 4 bases and J by 1 base, leaving 9 bases between them. The DNA for the CDR3 is TGCGCCAGCAGCCCCCGGTCCGGCACAGATACGCAGTATTTT. Amino acids: CASSPRSGTDTQYF.

This clonotype was recorded many times. This rearrangement joins TRBV12-3 or TRBV12-4 to TRBJ1-4; the D gene is possibly TRBD1 (5 bases). The CDR3 has 16 residues. The ends were cut back, 4 bases at V and 8 bases at J, with 20 bases in the middle. This CDR3 reads CASSSPDSQFGEKLFF. Here the CDR3 DNA reads TGTGCCAGCAGTTCCCCCGACAGTCAATTCGGGGAAAAACTGTTTTTT.

This clonotype was counted at least ten times. V and J are TRBV7-9 and TRBJ1-1, with 7 bases identical to TRBD1. The CDR3 contains 16 residues. With 5 bases clipped from V and 0 bases from J, the junction kept 9 bases outside the gene matches. Germline V gives CDR1 SEHNR, CDR2 FQNEAQ (reference sequence). In DNA form, the CDR3 reads TGTGCCAGCAGCCCAAACCGACAGGGCGTGAACACTGAAGCTTTCTTT. Amino acid sequence: CASSPNRQGVNTEAFF.

Many counts were recorded for this clonotype. V usage is TRBV7-6 and J usage is TRBJ1-4; D unresolved. The CDR3 loop spans 18 amino acids. CDR1 is SGHVS, CDR2 FNYEAQ, per germline. V lost 1 base and J lost 0, with 15 bases in between. Here the CDR3 reads CASSLEARGSATNEKLFF. DNA of the CDR3: TGTGCCAGCAGCTTAGAGGCCAGAGGATCGGCAACTAATGAAAAACTGTTTTTT.

This clonotype was recorded many times. The rearrangement links TRBV4-3 to TRBJ1-2, with D hard to call. CDR3 length equals 16 residues. With 2 bases removed from V and 4 bases from J, the gap between germline ends came to 17 bases. Germline values: CDR1 LGHNA, CDR2 YSLEER. The CDR3 spells CASSQSFLSLPYGYTF. In nucleotides, the CDR3 is TGCGCCAGCAGCCAATCCTTTTTAAGTCTACCCTATGGCTACACCTTC.

In its sample, this clonotype was seen many times. The V call is TRBV28, the J call TRBJ1-2; possible D gene TRBD1, 5 bases. This CDR3 is 17 amino acids long. CDR1 is MDHEN and CDR2 is SYDVKM in the germline V gene. V was pared by 2 bases and J by 5 bases, with 21 bases between. Here the CDR3 DNA reads TGTGCCAGCAGTTTAATTATGCGGGACCGACCTTCATATGGCTACACCTTC. This codes for CASSLIMRDRPSYGYTF.

In its sample, this clonotype was seen many times. The CDR3 DNA sequence: TGTGCCACCGCGGGATACAATGAGCAGTTCTTC. It translates to CATAGYNEQFF. This rearrangement joins TRBV6-5 to TRBJ2-1; possible D gene TRBD2, 6 bases. Germline loops: CDR1 MNHEY, CDR2 SVGAGI. This CDR3 is 11 amino acids long. V lost 10 bases and J 4 bases, leaving 8 bases between the germline ends.

The J gene is TRBJ2-7, the V gene TRBV6-1; D not certain. This CDR3 has 12 amino acids. Trimming took off 10 bases at V and 2 bases at J, with 12 bases between the two ends. The V gene's germline CDR1 is MNHNS and CDR2 SASEGT. CDR3 sequence (DNA): TGTGCCACCTCTTGGGAAACCTACGAGCAGTACTTC. This codes for CATSWETYEQYF.

In its sample, this clonotype was seen a few times. The V gene is TRBV7-8, the J gene TRBJ2-2; possibly TRBD1 or TRBD2 for D (5 bases each). The germline V and J ends were trimmed by 4 bases and 5 bases, with 20 bases remaining between them. Germline lookup yields CDR1 SGHVS and CDR2 FQNEAQ. This CDR3 has 17 residues. The CDR3 region is CASSSPGPQSRTGELFF. CDR3 coding DNA: TGTGCCAGCAGCTCGCCGGGACCCCAATCCCGGACCGGGGAGCTGTTTTTT.

This clonotype was seen repeatedly, ten times or more. The rearrangement uses TRBV28 and TRBJ2-7, with D perhaps given as TRBD1 or TRBD2 (5 bases each). CDR1 is MDHEN, CDR2 SYDVKM, per germline. Deletions cut 3 bases from V and 4 bases from J, with 16 bases between. The CDR3 totals 15 residues. The CDR3 is CASSFPGTPGYEQYF. CDR3 coding DNA: TGTGCCAGCAGTTTCCCCGGGACCCCTGGGTACGAGCAGTACTTC.

Ten or more counts support this clonotype. This chain uses TRBV6-5 with TRBJ2-3, with D uncertain. The germline V gene encodes CDR1 MNHEY and CDR2 SVGAGI. Trimming left V 0 bases short and J 7 bases short, with 8 bases between. CDR3 length: 13 amino acids. This CDR3 is CASSYSRVNTQYF. The CDR3 nucleotides read TGTGCCAGCAGTTACTCTCGTGTGAATACGCAGTATTTT.

The chain joins TRBV18 to TRBJ1-5, with D possibly matching TRBD1 (5 bases). Germline V gene sequence: CDR1 KGHSH, CDR2 LQKENI. Deletions cut 2 bases from V and 0 bases from J, with 11 bases between. The CDR3 has 16 residues. CDR3 nucleotides: TGTGCCAGCTCACCAGCCAGGGTTGGTAGCAATCAGCCCCAGCATTTT. Encoded protein: CASSPARVGSNQPQHF.

This clonotype has a count of ten or more. The chain combines TRBV18 with TRBJ2-1; a possible D gene is TRBD1 (5 bases). Germline V gives CDR1 KGHSH, CDR2 LQKENI. There are 15 residues in the CDR3. V shed 3 bases and J shed 4 bases, with 13 bases lying between them. CDR3 region: CASSPGPMDYNEQFF. CDR3 coding DNA: TGTGCCAGCTCACCGGGGCCGATGGATTACAATGAGCAGTTCTTC.

CDR3 bases: TGCAGCGTCAGCAGGGGGAGAACGGATACGCAGTATTTT. The encoded protein is CSVSRGRTDTQYF. The chain is built from TRBV29-1 and TRBJ2-3; 7 bases are shared with TRBD1. Germline V CDR1 and CDR2: SQVTM, ANQGSEA. The CDR3 extends over 13 amino acids. V was clipped by 6 bases and J by 6 bases; unmatched bases: 9.

This clonotype was recorded a few times. V is TRBV28 and J is TRBJ2-6; D is undetermined. Trimming stripped 1 base from V and 3 bases from J, with 13 bases between. The germline CDR1 and CDR2 sequences are MDHEN and SYDVKM. The CDR3 loop spans 17 amino acids. The CDR3 bases are TGTGCCAGCAGTTTATTCGACACAACGTATGGGGCCAACGTCCTGACTTTC. It translates to CASSLFDTTYGANVLTF. Filled out from reference TRBV28 and TRBJ2-6, the complete variable domain reads DVKVTQSSRYLVKRTGEKVFLECVQDMDHENMFWYRQDPGLGLRLIYFSYDVKMKEKGDIPEGYSVSREKKERFSLILESASTNQTSMYLCASSLFDTTYGANVLTFGAGSRLTVL.

Many counts were recorded for this clonotype. The CDR3 sequence is CASSEIGAGWQPQHF. CDR3 DNA sequence: TGTGCCAGTAGCGAAATAGGGGCAGGGTGGCAGCCCCAGCATTTT. This rearrangement joins TRBV19 to TRBJ1-5, with a tentative D call TRBD1 (5 bases). The CDR3 extends over 15 amino acids. The germline V gene has CDR1 LNHDA and CDR2 SQIVND (reference sequence). V was trimmed by 6 bases and J by 7 bases, leaving 19 bases between them.